The clone carrying this TCR beta chain appeared a few times. Generated by immunoSEQ multiplex PCR, the TCRdb table keeps only in-frame clones and is missing some. The sample holds over 200,000 clones, around 92% seen once. The CDR3 contains 15 residues. Per germline, CDR1 SGHRS and CDR2 YFSETQ. Germline trimming cut 4 bases from V and 0 bases from J; bases unmatched to any gene: 5. This sample stems from a study of blood T cell repertoires in COVID-19. This clonotype originated in a woman aged 25 to 39 with acute COVID-19. The material sequenced was PBMCs or T cells enriched from blood (not recorded which). The chain carries TRBV5-1 and TRBJ1-1; 8 bases are a match to TRBD1. The CDR3 region is CASSVGQGLNTEAFF. The CDR3 nucleotides are TGCGCCAGCAGCGTCGGACAGGGCTTGAACACTGAAGCTTTCTTT.